Below, 28 T cell receptor beta chains from the same sample are listed, as sequenced in a study of blood T cell repertoires in COVID-19. The assay was immunoSEQ multiplex PCR, and TCRdb's table has in-frame clones only and misses some. The table records 400,000 to 450,000 clones, 80% to 95% of them present only once. Sequencing was done on a sample of PBMCs or T cells enriched from blood (not recorded which). These receptors were obtained from a man in his late teens or twenties who had recovered from COVID-19.

The rearrangement links TRBV5-1 to TRBJ1-3; 7 bases are shared with TRBD1. This CDR3 is 15 amino acids long. CDR1 SGHRS and CDR2 YFSETQ come from the germline V gene. Trimming cost V 4 bases and J 0 bases; bases outside gene matches: 4. CDR3 coding DNA: TGCGCCAGCAGCACCCGACAGGGCTCTGGAAACACCATATATTTT. Encoded protein: CASSTRQGSGNTIYF.

This chain connects TRBV27 to TRBJ1-2; 8 bases map to TRBD1. CDR1 is MNHEY, CDR2 SMNVEV, per germline (reference sequence). The CDR3 spans 14 residues. J was trimmed by 8 bases and V by 6 bases; bases with no gene match: 11. CDR3 coding DNA: TGTGCCAGCAGACCCCTGACAGGGGCCGAAGGCTACACCTTC. Translation gives CASRPLTGAEGYTF.

The V gene is TRBV13, the J gene TRBJ1-1; D is possibly TRBD1 (6 bases). Deletions cut 7 bases from V and 0 bases from J, with 12 bases between. The length of the CDR3 is 14 residues. In germline, CDR1 is PRHDT, CDR2 FYEKMQ (reference sequence). The CDR3 DNA reads as TGTGCCAGCATTTTACAGGGAATGAACACTGAAGCTTTCTTT. Protein product: CASILQGMNTEAFF.

V is TRBV24-1 and J is TRBJ2-5; 9 bases line up with TRBD1. Losses at the gene ends were 3 bases for V and 2 bases for J; bases not matched to a gene: 6. This CDR3 has 16 amino acids. Germline CDR1 and CDR2: KGHDR and SFDVKD. CDR3: CATSDGDRVLQETQYF. The CDR3 DNA is TGTGCCACCAGTGATGGGGACAGGGTACTTCAAGAGACCCAGTACTTC.

On this clone: Other DNA sequences in this specimen translate into the identical CDR3. The rearrangement links TRBV3-1 (or the pseudogene TRBV3-2) to TRBJ2-3, with no clear D. Germline loops: CDR1 LGHDT, CDR2 YNNKEL (reference sequence). With 4 bases removed from V and 3 bases from J, the gap between germline ends came to 5 bases. This CDR3 region has 12 residues. The chain's CDR3 is CASSLLTDTQYF. In DNA form, the CDR3 reads TGTGCCAGCAGCCTTTTAACAGATACGCAGTATTTT.

J is TRBJ2-7 and V is TRBV9; TRBD1 agrees at 9 bases. The CDR3 has 16 residues. V shed 0 bases and J 3 bases; nucleotides not matched to a gene: 7. Germline CDR1 SGDLS, CDR2 YYNGEE. The CDR3 DNA is TGTGCCAGCAGCGTAGGGACAGGGGACGTAGGCTACGAGCAGTACTTC. Translation: CASSVGTGDVGYEQYF.

The J gene is TRBJ1-6, the V gene TRBV7-9; the D is unclear. Trimming took off 4 bases at V and 9 bases at J, with 10 bases between the two ends. CDR1 is SEHNR, CDR2 FQNEAQ, per germline (reference sequence). CDR3 length: 13 amino acids. The CDR3 spells CASSSAPGSPLHF. The CDR3 region has the DNA TGTGCCAGCAGCTCGGCCCCAGGTTCACCCCTCCACTTT.

This chain uses TRBV7-2 with TRBJ2-7; 7 bases are shared with TRBD2. Germline CDR1 is SGHTA and CDR2 is FQGNSA. This CDR3 spans 14 amino acids. The ends lost 3 bases at V and 1 base at J; junction bases unmatched: 3. The CDR3 coding sequence is TGTGCCAGCAGCTTTTCTAGCGGATCCTACGAGCAGTACTTC. Translation: CASSFSSGSYEQYF.

The chain couples TRBV5-1 to TRBJ2-3, with D perhaps TRBD2 (6 bases). The CDR3 has 14 residues. Germline V gives CDR1 SGHRS, CDR2 YFSETQ. The ends were cut back, 0 bases at V and 4 bases at J, with 9 bases in the middle. The CDR3 protein is CASSLGDFADTQYF. In DNA form, the CDR3 reads TGCGCCAGCAGCTTGGGGGACTTCGCAGATACGCAGTATTTT.

V gene TRBV24-1 combines with J gene TRBJ1-2, with 8 bases lining up with TRBD1. Germline CDR1 KGHDR, CDR2 SFDVKD. The CDR3 has 17 residues. J lost 6 bases, V lost 0 bases, and 11 bases had no gene match. The CDR3 bases are TGTGCCACCAGTGATTTGTGGGGACAGGAAGGGTTTAATGGCTACACCTTC. Translation gives CATSDLWGQEGFNGYTF.

Concerning this clone itself: In the same sample, other DNA sequences code for this CDR3. V gene TRBV5-1 combines with J gene TRBJ1-5; 8 bases are shared with TRBD1. The V gene end was trimmed by 0 bases and the J gene end by 6 bases; junction bases not matched to a gene: 5. CDR1 and CDR2 (germline): SGHRS, YFSETQ. The CDR3 extends over 15 amino acids. The CDR3 protein is CASSLESGGGQPQHF. CDR3 nucleotides: TGCGCCAGCAGCTTGGAGTCAGGGGGCGGTCAGCCCCAGCATTTT.

The CDR3 sequence: CASSPRGQAYNEQFF. The CDR3 nucleotides are TGTGCCAGCAGCCCCCGCGGACAGGCCTACAATGAGCAGTTCTTC. The chain uses TRBV9 and TRBJ2-1; 7 bases are shared with TRBD1. J lost 2 bases, V lost 4 bases, and 6 bases had no gene match. The CDR3 covers 15 residues. Germline CDR1 and CDR2: SGDLS and YYNGEE.

The DNA of the CDR3 is TGCGCCAGCAGCCAAAAGCAGCCTAGCTCCTACAATGAGCAGTTCTTC. Translation gives CASSQKQPSSYNEQFF. The chain has TRBV5-1 and TRBJ2-1; no clear D gene. Germline CDR1 and CDR2: SGHRS and YFSETQ. The CDR3 sequence is 16 residues long. Between the trimmed V and J ends, which lost 4 bases and 0 bases, there was a span of 14 bases.

This clone appeared a single time. This chain links TRBV7-8 with TRBJ2-5; 11 bases agree with TRBD2. This CDR3 contains 17 residues. J was trimmed by 7 bases and V by 2 bases; bases with no gene match: 12. The germline gives CDR1 SGHVS, CDR2 FQNEAQ. Here the CDR3 DNA reads TGTGCCAGCAGCTTAACTTCTTCGACTAGCGGGGTACGGACCCAGTACTTC. Its protein is CASSLTSSTSGVRTQYF. Supplemented by reference TRBV7-8 and TRBJ2-5, the full variable domain reads GAGVSQSPRYKVAKRGQDVALRCDPISGHVSLFWYQQALGQGPEFLTYFQNEAQLDKSGLPSDRFFAERPEGSVSTLKIQRTQQEDSAVYLCASSLTSSTSGVRTQYFGPGTRLLVL.

The chain recombines TRBV2 with TRBJ2-1; a weak D match, TRBD2 (6 bases). CDR1 is SNHLY, CDR2 FYNNEI, per germline. The length of the CDR3 is 14 residues. Trimming shortened V by 7 bases and J by 12 bases, and 22 bases separated the two germline ends. CDR3 amino acids: CASIADTTSRWQFF. DNA of the CDR3: TGTGCCAGCATAGCGGACACCACCTCTCGATGGCAGTTCTTC.

The CDR3 reads CASSAPGQGDRGYGYTF. The CDR3 DNA reads TGTGCCAGTAGTGCTCCGGGACAGGGTGATCGCGGCTATGGCTACACCTTC. The chain recombines TRBV19 with TRBJ1-2, with 9 nucleotides matching TRBD1. This CDR3 has 17 residues. V gave up 5 bases and J gave up 4 bases; unmatched junction bases: 14. CDR1 and CDR2 from the germline V gene are LNHDA and SQIVND (reference sequence).

The chain couples TRBV4-1 to TRBJ2-7; TRBD1 might be the D (6 bases). The germline gives CDR1 MGHRA, CDR2 YSYEKL. Between the trimmed V and J ends, which lost 4 bases and 1 base, there was a span of 8 bases. The CDR3 covers 13 residues. The CDR3 sequence is CASSPGQSYEQYF. DNA of the CDR3: TGCGCCAGCAGCCCCGGACAGTCCTACGAGCAGTACTTC.

This clone has only a few counts. The chain couples TRBV6-5 to TRBJ1-6, with a weak D call TRBD1 (5 bases). The V end lost 7 bases, the J end lost 9 bases, and 13 bases lay between the germline ends. The CDR3 runs to 13 residues. In germline, CDR1 is MNHEY, CDR2 SVGAGI. DNA of the CDR3: TGTGCCAGCATCCTTCGGGGGGGTTCACCCCTCCACTTT. It encodes CASILRGGSPLHF.

In this sample, this clone turned up a few times. The gene calls are TRBV3-1 (or the pseudogene TRBV3-2) and TRBJ1-1, with D possibly being TRBD1 (6 bases). Germline V gene lookup returns CDR1 LGHDT and CDR2 YNNKEL (reference sequence). The CDR3 covers 14 residues. V lost 3 bases to trimming and J lost 5 bases, with 13 bases between them. The CDR3, as DNA: TGTGCCAGCAGCCACGATGGGGGCCGGACTGAAGCTTTCTTT. It yields the protein CASSHDGGRTEAFF.

The chain has TRBV19 and TRBJ1-2; D is possibly TRBD1 (6 bases). The germline V gene has CDR1 LNHDA and CDR2 SQIVND (reference sequence). The CDR3 is 14 amino acids. V was clipped by 0 bases and J by 8 bases, with 13 bases between them. CDR3 nucleotides: TGTGCCAGTAGTATAGACAGGGGCGTCCGGGGCTACACCTTC. This gives the protein CASSIDRGVRGYTF.

The chain couples TRBV7-2 to TRBJ1-1; no clear D. The CDR3 is made up of 13 amino acids. Germline assignment: CDR1 SGHTA and CDR2 FQGNSA. The V end was cut by 6 bases, the J end by 5 bases, with 13 bases between. The CDR3 sequence is CASSPKAGTEAFF. The CDR3 region has the DNA TGTGCCAGCAGTCCGAAGGCGGGTACTGAAGCTTTCTTT.

This clone was seen just once. V is TRBV7-8 and J is TRBJ2-2; maybe TRBD2 (5 bases). Germline values: CDR1 SGHVS, CDR2 FQNEAQ. V was clipped by 6 bases and J by 1 base, with 15 bases between them. This CDR3 has 16 residues. The CDR3 here is CASRLEGGRNTGELFF. CDR3 bases: TGTGCCAGCAGACTCGAAGGCGGGCGGAACACCGGGGAGCTGTTTTTT.

Comments on this clone: A much larger clone differs by one base, so this may be a read error. The sample carries other DNA sequences with the same CDR3. The V call is TRBV28, the J call TRBJ2-2; weak D call: TRBD2 (5 bases). CDR3 length: 11 amino acids. Germline lookup yields CDR1 MDHEN and CDR2 SYDVKM. The CDR3 is CASEGTGELFF. As DNA, the CDR3 is TGTGCTAGTGAGGGCACCGGGGAGCTGTTTTTT. Full variable domain (rest looked up from reference TRBV28 and TRBJ2-2): DVKVTQSSRYLVKRTGEKVFLECVQDMDHENMFWYRQDPGLGLRLIYFSYDVKMKEKGDIPEGYSVSREKKERFSLILESASTNQTSMYLCASEGTGELFFGEGSRLTVL.

This clone was seen more than once but under ten times. This chain joins TRBV27 and TRBJ2-7, with a tentative D call TRBD1 (5 bases). Per the germline V gene, CDR1 is MNHEY and CDR2 is SMNVEV (reference sequence). The CDR3 totals 17 residues. With 6 bases removed from V and 3 bases from J, the gap between germline ends came to 24 bases. The CDR3 sequence: CASRVGAPTPKHYEQYF. The CDR3 DNA reads TGTGCCAGCAGGGTAGGGGCTCCGACACCTAAACACTACGAGCAGTACTTC.

The genes are TRBV20-1 and TRBJ1-2; D is unclear. Germline loops: CDR1 DFQATT, CDR2 SNEGSKA (reference sequence). The CDR3 is made up of 11 amino acids. Trimming cost V 3 bases and J 4 bases, with 6 bases left between them. The CDR3 loop is CSASISYGYTF. The DNA of the CDR3 is TGCAGTGCTAGTATTAGCTATGGCTACACCTTC.

This chain uses TRBV6-5 with TRBJ1-2, with D possibly TRBD1 on 5 matching bases. Germline assignment: CDR1 MNHEY and CDR2 SVGAGI. The CDR3 has 12 amino acids. Trimming removed 10 bases at V and 4 bases at J, with 13 bases between. CDR3 loop: CATRRGIYGYTF. CDR3 sequence (DNA): TGTGCCACCAGAAGGGGAATCTATGGCTACACCTTC.

DNA for the CDR3: TGTGCTAGTGGTTTGGCGGGTGCAATATCACCCCTCCACTTT. Residues: CASGLAGAISPLHF. This chain links TRBV12-5 with TRBJ1-6; no clear D gene. This CDR3 contains 14 residues. Germline CDR1 is LGHNT and CDR2 is FRNRAP. The V end was cut by 1 base, the J end by 10 bases, with 11 bases between.

CDR3 DNA sequence: TGTGCCATCAGGGATACAGGCTCTGGAAACACCATATATTTT. Its translation: CAIRDTGSGNTIYF. This chain joins TRBV10-3 and TRBJ1-3; a possible D gene is TRBD1 (5 bases). V was cut by 6 bases and J by 0 bases, with 9 bases left in between. In germline, CDR1 is ENHRY, CDR2 SYGVKD. This CDR3 is built from 14 residues.